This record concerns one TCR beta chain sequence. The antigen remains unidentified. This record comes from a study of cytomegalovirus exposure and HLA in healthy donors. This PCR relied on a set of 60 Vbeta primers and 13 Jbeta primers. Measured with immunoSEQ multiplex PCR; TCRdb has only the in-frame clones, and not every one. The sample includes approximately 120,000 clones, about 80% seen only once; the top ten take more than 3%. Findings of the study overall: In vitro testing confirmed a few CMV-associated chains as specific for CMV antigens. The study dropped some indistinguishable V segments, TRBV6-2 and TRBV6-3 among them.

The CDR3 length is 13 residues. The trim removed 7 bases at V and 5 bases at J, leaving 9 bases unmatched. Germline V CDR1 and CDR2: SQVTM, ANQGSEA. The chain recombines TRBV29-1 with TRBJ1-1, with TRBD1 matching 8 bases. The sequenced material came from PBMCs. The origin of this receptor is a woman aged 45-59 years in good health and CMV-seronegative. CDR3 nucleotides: TGCAGCGGTATACAGGGGGTTTGGACTGAAGCTTTCTTT. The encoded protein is CSGIQGVWTEAFF. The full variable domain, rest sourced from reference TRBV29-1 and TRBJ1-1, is SAVISQKPSRDICQRGTSLTIQCQVDSQVTMMFWYRQQPGQSLTLIATANQGSEATYESGFVIDKFPISRPNLTFSTLTVSNMSPEDSSIYLCSGIQGVWTEAFFGQGTRLTVV.